This T cell receptor beta chain is drawn from a study of T cells in Graves' hyperthyroidism and ophthalmopathy. Study results and caveats: Expanded thyroid clonotypes (above 0.001) were mostly also found in blood. Ophthalmopathy and stable hyperthyroidism were told apart by a 13 V-J model.

This clonotype was seen at least ten times. Its antigen is not known. When ophthalmopathy did not progress within 18 months, Graves' hyperthyroidism was considered stable. V was pared by 1 base and J by 2 bases, with 2 bases of the junction left unmatched. Germline V gives CDR1 SGHNT, CDR2 YENEEA. The CDR3 totals 15 residues. RNA transcripts yielded amplified TCR beta CDR3 regions. TCR CDR3 regions were first amplified by RT-PCR with HTBI primers. TCRdb re-derived calls from the multiplex PCR reads in MiXCR, one entry per CDR3 protein. The sample carries hundreds of thousands of distinct CDR3 sequences, about 18% recorded once.

The TCR sequence derives from a woman in her late teens or twenties with Graves' hyperthyroidism. The sequenced material came from blood. J is TRBJ2-5 and V is TRBV11-3; 9 nucleotides agree with TRBD1. The CDR3 nucleotides read TGTGCCAGCAGCTTAGGTGGGACAGGGCAAGAGACCCAGTACTTC. It is translated as CASSLGGTGQETQYF.